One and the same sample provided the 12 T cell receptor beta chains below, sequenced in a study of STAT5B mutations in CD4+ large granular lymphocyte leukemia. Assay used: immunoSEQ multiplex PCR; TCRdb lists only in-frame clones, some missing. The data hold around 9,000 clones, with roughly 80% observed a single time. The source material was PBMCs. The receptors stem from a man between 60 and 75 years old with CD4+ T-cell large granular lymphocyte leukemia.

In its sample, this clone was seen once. CDR3 coding DNA: TGCGCCAGCAGCCAATTGGGCTTTGAAGCTTTCTTT. This gives the protein CASSQLGFEAFF. V usage is TRBV4-3 and J usage is TRBJ1-1; D call uncertain. CDR3 size: 12 residues. Germline V lookup: CDR1 LGHNA, CDR2 YSLEER. With 2 bases removed from V and 7 bases from J, the gap between germline ends came to 8 bases.

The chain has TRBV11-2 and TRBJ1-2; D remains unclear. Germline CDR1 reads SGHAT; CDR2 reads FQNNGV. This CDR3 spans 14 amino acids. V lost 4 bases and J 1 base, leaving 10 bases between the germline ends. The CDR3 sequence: CASSSLQFNYGYTF. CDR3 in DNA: TGTGCCAGCAGCTCCCTACAGTTTAACTATGGCTACACCTTC. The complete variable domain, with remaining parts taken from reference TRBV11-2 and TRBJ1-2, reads EAGVAQSPRYKIIEKRQSVAFWCNPISGHATLYWYQQILGQGPKLLIQFQNNGVVDDSQLPKDRFSAERLKGVDSTLKIQPAKLEDSAVYLCASSSLQFNYGYTFGSGTRLTVV.

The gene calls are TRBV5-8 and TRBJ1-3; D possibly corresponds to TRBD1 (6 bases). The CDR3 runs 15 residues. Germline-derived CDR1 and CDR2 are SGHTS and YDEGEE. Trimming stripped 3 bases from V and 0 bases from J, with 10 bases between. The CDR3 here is CASSYGQYSGNTIYF. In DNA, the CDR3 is TGTGCCAGCAGCTACGGACAGTACTCTGGAAACACCATATATTTT.

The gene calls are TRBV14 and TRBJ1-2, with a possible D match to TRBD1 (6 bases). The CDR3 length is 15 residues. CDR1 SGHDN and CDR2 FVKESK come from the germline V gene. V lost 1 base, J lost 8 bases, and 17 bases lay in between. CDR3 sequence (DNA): TGTGCCAGCAGCCAAGGGCAGGGGCGCAGATCGGGCTACACCTTC. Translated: CASSQGQGRRSGYTF.

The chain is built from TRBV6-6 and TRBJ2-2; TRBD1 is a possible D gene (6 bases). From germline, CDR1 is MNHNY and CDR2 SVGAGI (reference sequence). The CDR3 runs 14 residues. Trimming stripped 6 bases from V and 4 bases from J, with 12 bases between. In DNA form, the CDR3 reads TGTGCCAGCAGCCCCGGACAGTTCACCGGGGAGCTGTTTTTT. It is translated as CASSPGQFTGELFF.

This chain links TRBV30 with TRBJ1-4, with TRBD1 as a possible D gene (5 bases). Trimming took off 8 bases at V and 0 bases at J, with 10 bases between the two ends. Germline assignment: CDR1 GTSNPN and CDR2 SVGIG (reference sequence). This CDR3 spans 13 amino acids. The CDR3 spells CAHRSATNEKLFF. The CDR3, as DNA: TGTGCCCACAGGTCGGCAACTAATGAAAAACTGTTTTTT.

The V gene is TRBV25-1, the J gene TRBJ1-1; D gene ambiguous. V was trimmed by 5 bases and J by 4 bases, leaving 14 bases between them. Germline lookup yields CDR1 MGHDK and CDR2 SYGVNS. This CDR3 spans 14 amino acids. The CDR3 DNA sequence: TGTGCCAGCAGTTCGCGGGGAGGCGGCACTGAAGCTTTCTTT. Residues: CASSSRGGGTEAFF.

The CDR3 region is CASSQTSGRETQYF. DNA of the CDR3: TGCGCCAGCAGCCAAACTAGCGGGAGAGAGACCCAGTACTTC. The chain uses TRBV4-3 and TRBJ2-5, with 11 positions matching TRBD2. This CDR3 spans 14 amino acids. From germline, CDR1 is LGHNA and CDR2 YSLEER. The ends lost 2 bases at V and 4 bases at J; junction bases unmatched: 0.

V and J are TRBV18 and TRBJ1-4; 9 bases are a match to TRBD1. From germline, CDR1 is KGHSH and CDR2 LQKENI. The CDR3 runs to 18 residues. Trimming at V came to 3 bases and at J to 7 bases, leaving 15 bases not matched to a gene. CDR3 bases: TGTGCCAGCTCACCTACGGGACAGGGACTTGGGGCCGCTGAAAAACTGTTTTTT. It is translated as CASSPTGQGLGAAEKLFF.

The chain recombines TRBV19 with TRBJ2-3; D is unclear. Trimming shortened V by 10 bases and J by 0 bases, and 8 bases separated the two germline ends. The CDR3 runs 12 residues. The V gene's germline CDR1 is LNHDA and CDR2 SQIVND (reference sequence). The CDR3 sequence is CATLDSTDTQYF. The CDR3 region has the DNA TGTGCCACCTTGGACAGCACAGATACGCAGTATTTT.

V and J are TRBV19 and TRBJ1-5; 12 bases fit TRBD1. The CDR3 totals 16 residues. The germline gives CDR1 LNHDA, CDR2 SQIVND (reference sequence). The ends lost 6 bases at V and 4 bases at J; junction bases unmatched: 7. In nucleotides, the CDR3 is TGTGCCAGTAGGGGATGGGACAGGGGGCTAAATCAGCCCCAGCATTTT. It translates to CASRGWDRGLNQPQHF.

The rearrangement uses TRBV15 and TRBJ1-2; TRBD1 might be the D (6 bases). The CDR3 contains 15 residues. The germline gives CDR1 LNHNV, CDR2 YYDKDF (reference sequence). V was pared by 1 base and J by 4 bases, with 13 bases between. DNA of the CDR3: TGTGCCACCAGCAGAGTCCCAGGGGCTCCCTATGGCTACACCTTC. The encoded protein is CATSRVPGAPYGYTF. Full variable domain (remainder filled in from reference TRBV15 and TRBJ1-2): DAMVIQNPRYQVTQFGKPVTLSCSQTLNHNVMYWYQQKSSQAPKLLFHYYDKDFNNEADTPDNFQSRRPNTSFCFLDIRSPGLGDTAMYLCATSRVPGAPYGYTFGSGTRLTVV.